The subject of this entry is one T cell receptor (beta chain). Antigen: not known. Sequence at one end of the junction differs from germline and may be a read error. With a J-beta primer mix and a sample-barcoded 5' primer, a second PCR ran about 6 to 11 cycles. Each cDNA molecule was tagged by a template-switch adaptor that had 12 random nucleotides. TCRdb re-derived calls from the 5' RACE reads in MiXCR, one entry per CDR3 protein. The sample shows 750,000 to 1,000,000 distinct CDR3 sequences, almost 30% of them seen only once. These data are taken from a study of blood T cells in healthy people across ages. Regarding the study as a whole: Nothing was known about donor CMV status, and this possibly confounded expanded clonotype changes.

Each sample yielded at least 5 micrograms of PBMC total RNA. This same sample was also part of a study on T cells of mothers and their children. As that report states: Normalized overlap was always slightly, never significantly, higher in related than unrelated mother-child pairs.

The sequence derives from a woman aged 40 to 49 in good health. Specimen: blood.

The CDR3 nucleotides are TGTGCCGGCAGAATGCCCCGCGCGGATGAGACCCAGTACTTC. This gives the protein CAGRMPRADETQYF. V is TRBV6-6 and J is TRBJ2-5; D remains unclear. The CDR3 length is 14 residues. The germline V gene encodes CDR1 MNHNY and CDR2 SVGAGI (reference sequence).